What follows are 3 T cell receptor beta chains derived from one specimen sequenced in a study of T cells in Graves' hyperthyroidism and ophthalmopathy. The TCR beta CDR3 regions underwent amplification using RNA transcripts as the source. First-round RT-PCR with HTBI primers amplified the TCR CDR3 region. MiXCR, applied by TCRdb to the multiplex PCR reads, yields one record per CDR3 protein. The repertoire holds under 400,000 distinct CDR3 sequences, roughly 15% seen once, with roughly a fifth in the top ten. The sample was blood. The origin of the receptors is a woman aged 60-70 years with Graves' ophthalmopathy.

Only a few counts were recorded for this clonotype. CDR3 coding DNA: TGTGCCAGCAGTTTTTACACCGGGGAGCTGTTTTTT. Its translation: CASSFYTGELFF. The chain couples TRBV6-1 to TRBJ2-2; D gene ambiguous. The CDR3 covers 12 residues. Germline CDR1 MNHNS, CDR2 SASEGT. Trimming cost V 5 bases and J 3 bases, with 4 bases left between them.

The V gene is TRBV12-3 or TRBV12-4, the J gene TRBJ2-7; D is unresolved. The CDR3 is made up of 13 amino acids. Trimming shortened V by 7 bases and J by 11 bases, and 21 bases separated the two germline ends. In DNA, the CDR3 is TGTGCCAGCACCCCGGGTCCAGCGACAAAGGAGTACTTC. Translated, it gives CASTPGPATKEYF.

This clonotype was counted at least ten times. V gene TRBV27 combines with J gene TRBJ2-7; possibly TRBD2 for D (5 bases). Germline CDR1 reads MNHEY; CDR2 reads SMNVEV (reference sequence). The CDR3 is 14 residues long. The V and J ends lost 4 bases and 0 bases respectively, with 10 bases between them. CDR3 loop: CASSSQRNSYEQYF. CDR3 nucleotides: TGTGCCAGCAGTTCGCAGCGGAACTCCTACGAGCAGTACTTC.